The 6 T cell receptor beta chains given below trace back to one sample, sequenced in a study of control samples from healthy donors and cancer patients. Libraries were prepared by immunoSEQ multiplex PCR; TCRdb keeps only in-frame clonotypes and omits some of them. The sample records around 59,000 clones, about 92% being singletons. Sequenced sample: PBMCs. These receptors were collected from a man aged 40-55 years with colorectal cancer.

This clone was seen just once. V usage is TRBV19 and J usage is TRBJ2-7, with D possibly being TRBD1 (5 bases). V lost 6 bases and J lost 5, with 17 bases in between. CDR1 is LNHDA, CDR2 SQIVND, per germline (reference sequence). This CDR3 has 14 amino acids. CDR3: CASSEQGLTDEQYF. The CDR3 region has the DNA TGTGCCAGTAGCGAGCAGGGTTTAACGGACGAGCAGTACTTC.

This clone was recorded once. V usage is TRBV2 and J usage is TRBJ2-7, with D tentatively TRBD2 (6 bases). This CDR3 region has 15 residues. V was pared by 5 bases and J by 6 bases, with 20 bases between. Germline-derived CDR1 and CDR2 are SNHLY and FYNNEI. The CDR3 DNA follows: TGTGCCAGCAGTATAGGGACTGGTAAGCTTGCCGAGCAGTACTTC. Translating it yields CASSIGTGKLAEQYF.

The chain links TRBV5-1 to TRBJ1-4; D not certain. V lost 0 bases to trimming and J lost 10 bases, with 19 bases between them. The CDR3 has 16 amino acids. The germline V gene has CDR1 SGHRS and CDR2 YFSETQ. Written as DNA, the CDR3 is TGCGCCAGCAGCTTGGTGGTAGGGATGACGGGAGTAAAACTGTTTTTT. Encoded protein: CASSLVVGMTGVKLFF.

As for this clone: A junction boundary mismatches the germline segment, possibly from a read error. This chain connects TRBV5-6 to TRBJ1-2; D not resolved. Germline V gene data show CDR1 as SGHDT and CDR2 as YYEEEE. The CDR3 is 13 amino acids. DNA of the CDR3: TGTGCCAGCAGCCCGATGGCTCAGGCCTCCGCGGTTTTC. This encodes CASSPMAQASAVF.

V and J are TRBV3-1 (or the pseudogene TRBV3-2) and TRBJ2-2; TRBD1 might be the D (6 bases). Trimming shortened V by 8 bases and J by 8 bases, and 6 bases separated the two germline ends. The length of the CDR3 is 10 residues. Germline CDR1 and CDR2: LGHDT and YNNKEL (reference sequence). CDR3 region: CASQGGELFF. CDR3 nucleotide sequence: TGTGCCAGCCAGGGGGGGGAGCTGTTTTTT.

The V call is TRBV9, the J call TRBJ2-1; D not certain. V was trimmed by 3 bases and J by 9 bases, leaving 19 bases between them. The CDR3 extends over 15 amino acids. Germline V CDR1 and CDR2: SGDLS, YYNGEE. CDR3 DNA sequence: TGTGCCAGCAGCGCCGACCCCCTCTCAAGGGCTGAGCAGTTCTTC. It translates to CASSADPLSRAEQFF.